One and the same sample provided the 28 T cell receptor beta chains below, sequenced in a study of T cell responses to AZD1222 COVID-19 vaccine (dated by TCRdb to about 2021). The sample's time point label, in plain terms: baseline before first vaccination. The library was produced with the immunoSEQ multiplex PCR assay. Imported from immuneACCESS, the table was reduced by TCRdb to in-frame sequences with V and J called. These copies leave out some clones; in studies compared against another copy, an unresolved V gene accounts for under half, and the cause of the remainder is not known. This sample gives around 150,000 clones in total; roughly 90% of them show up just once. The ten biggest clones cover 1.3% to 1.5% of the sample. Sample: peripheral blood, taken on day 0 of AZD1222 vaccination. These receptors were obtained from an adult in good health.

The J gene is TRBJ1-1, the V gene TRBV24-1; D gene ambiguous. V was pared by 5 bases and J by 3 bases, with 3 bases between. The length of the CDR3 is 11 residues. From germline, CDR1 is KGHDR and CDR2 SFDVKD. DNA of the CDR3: TGTGCCACCAGTGGGCACACTGAAGCTTTCTTT. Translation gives CATSGHTEAFF.

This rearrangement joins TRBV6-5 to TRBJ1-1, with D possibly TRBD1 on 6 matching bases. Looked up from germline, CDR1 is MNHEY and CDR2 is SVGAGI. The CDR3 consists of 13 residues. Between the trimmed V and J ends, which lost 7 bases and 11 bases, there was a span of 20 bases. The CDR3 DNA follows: TGTGCCAGCACCAGACCCGCCGGGACAATCGCTTTCTTT. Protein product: CASTRPAGTIAFF.

CDR3 in DNA: TGTGCCAGTAGTATAGATCTAGCGGGAGTCGCCTACGAGCAGTACTTC. Amino acids: CASSIDLAGVAYEQYF. The V gene is TRBV19, the J gene TRBJ2-7; 10 bases are shared with TRBD2. J was trimmed by 2 bases and V by 0 bases; bases with no gene match: 4. CDR1 and CDR2 from the germline V gene are LNHDA and SQIVND (reference sequence). This CDR3 is 16 amino acids long.

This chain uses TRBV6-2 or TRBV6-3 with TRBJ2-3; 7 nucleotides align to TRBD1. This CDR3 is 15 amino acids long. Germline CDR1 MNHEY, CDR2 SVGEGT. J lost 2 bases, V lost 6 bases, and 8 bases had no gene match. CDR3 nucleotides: TGTGCCAGCAGCAACCCGGGACAGAACACAGATACGCAGTATTTT. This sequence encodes CASSNPGQNTDTQYF.

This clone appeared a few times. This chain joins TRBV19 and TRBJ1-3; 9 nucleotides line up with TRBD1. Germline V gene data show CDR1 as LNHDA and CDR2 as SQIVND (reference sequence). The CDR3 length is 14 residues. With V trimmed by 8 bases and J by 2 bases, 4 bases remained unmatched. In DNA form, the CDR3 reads TGTGCCAGTTCCTACAGGGGGCCTGGAAACACCATATATTTT. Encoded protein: CASSYRGPGNTIYF.

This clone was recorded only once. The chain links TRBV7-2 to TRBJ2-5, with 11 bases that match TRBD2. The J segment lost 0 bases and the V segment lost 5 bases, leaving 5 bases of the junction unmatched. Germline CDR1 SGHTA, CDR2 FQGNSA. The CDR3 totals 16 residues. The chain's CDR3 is CASSRGLAVYQETQYF. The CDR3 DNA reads TGTGCCAGCAGCCGGGGACTAGCGGTGTACCAAGAGACCCAGTACTTC.

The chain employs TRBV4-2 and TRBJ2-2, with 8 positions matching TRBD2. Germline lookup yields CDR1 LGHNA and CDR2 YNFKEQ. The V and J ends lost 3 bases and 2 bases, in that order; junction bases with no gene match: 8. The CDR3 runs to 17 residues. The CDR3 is CASSQSPGLVNTGELFF. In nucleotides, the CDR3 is TGTGCCAGCAGCCAGAGCCCGGGACTAGTCAACACCGGGGAGCTGTTTTTT.

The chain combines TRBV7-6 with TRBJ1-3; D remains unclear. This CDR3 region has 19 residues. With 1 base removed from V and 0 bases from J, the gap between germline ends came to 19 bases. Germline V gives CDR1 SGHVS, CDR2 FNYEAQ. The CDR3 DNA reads TGTGCCAGCAGCTTAGAGCGCTCCACATCTACCAACTCTGGAAACACCATATATTTT. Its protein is CASSLERSTSTNSGNTIYF.

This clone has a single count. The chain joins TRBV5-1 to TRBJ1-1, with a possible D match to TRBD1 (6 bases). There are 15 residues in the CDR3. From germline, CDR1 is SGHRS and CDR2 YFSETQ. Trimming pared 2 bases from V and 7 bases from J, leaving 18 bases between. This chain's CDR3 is CASSFRDNRPNEAFF. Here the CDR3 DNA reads TGCGCCAGCAGCTTCCGGGACAACAGACCAAATGAAGCTTTCTTT. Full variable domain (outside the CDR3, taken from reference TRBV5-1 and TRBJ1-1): KAGVTQTPRYLIKTRGQQVTLSCSPISGHRSVSWYQQTPGQGLQFLFEYFSETQRNKGNFPGRFSGRQFSNSRSEMNVSTLELGDSALYLCASSFRDNRPNEAFFGQGTRLTVV.

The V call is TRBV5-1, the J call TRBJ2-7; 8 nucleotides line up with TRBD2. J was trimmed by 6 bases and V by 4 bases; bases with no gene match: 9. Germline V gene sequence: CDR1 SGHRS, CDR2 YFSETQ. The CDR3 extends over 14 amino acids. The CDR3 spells CASSPTGGTGEQYF. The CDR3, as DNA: TGCGCCAGCAGCCCGACGGGGGGGACCGGCGAGCAGTACTTC.

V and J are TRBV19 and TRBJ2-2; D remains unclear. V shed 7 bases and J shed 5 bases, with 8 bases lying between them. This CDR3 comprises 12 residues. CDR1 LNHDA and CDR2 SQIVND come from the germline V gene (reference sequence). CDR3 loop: CASNEATGELFF. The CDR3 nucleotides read TGTGCCAGTAATGAGGCGACCGGGGAGCTGTTTTTT.

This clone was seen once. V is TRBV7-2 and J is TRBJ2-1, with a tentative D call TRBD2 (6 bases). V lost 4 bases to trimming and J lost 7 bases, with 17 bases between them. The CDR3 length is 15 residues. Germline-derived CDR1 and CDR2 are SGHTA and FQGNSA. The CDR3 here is CASSSPPSRGNEQFF. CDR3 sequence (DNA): TGTGCCAGCAGCTCCCCCCCTTCGCGGGGAAATGAGCAGTTCTTC.

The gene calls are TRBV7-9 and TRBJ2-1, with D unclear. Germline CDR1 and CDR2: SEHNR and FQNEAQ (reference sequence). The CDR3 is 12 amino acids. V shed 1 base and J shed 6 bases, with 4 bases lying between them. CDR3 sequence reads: CASSLGSNEQFF. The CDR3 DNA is TGTGCCAGCAGCTTAGGTTCCAATGAGCAGTTCTTC.

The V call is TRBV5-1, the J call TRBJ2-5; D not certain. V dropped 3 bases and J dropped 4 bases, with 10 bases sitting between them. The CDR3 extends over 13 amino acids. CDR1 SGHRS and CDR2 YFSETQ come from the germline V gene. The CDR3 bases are TGCGCCAGCAGCTGGGTGGTTGCAGAGACCCAGTACTTC. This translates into CASSWVVAETQYF.

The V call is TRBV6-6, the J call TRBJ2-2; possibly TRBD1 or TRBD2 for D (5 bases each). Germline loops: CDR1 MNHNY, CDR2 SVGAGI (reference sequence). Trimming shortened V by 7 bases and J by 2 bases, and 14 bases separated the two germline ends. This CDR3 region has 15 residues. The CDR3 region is CASTPGLANTGELFF. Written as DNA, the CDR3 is TGTGCCAGCACGCCAGGGCTAGCCAACACCGGGGAGCTGTTTTTT.

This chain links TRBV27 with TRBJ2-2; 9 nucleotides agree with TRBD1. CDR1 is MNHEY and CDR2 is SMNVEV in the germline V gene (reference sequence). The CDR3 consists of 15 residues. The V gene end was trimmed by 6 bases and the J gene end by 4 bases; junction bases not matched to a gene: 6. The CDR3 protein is CASRPDRGTTGELFF. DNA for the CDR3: TGTGCCAGCAGACCCGACAGGGGGACCACCGGGGAGCTGTTTTTT.

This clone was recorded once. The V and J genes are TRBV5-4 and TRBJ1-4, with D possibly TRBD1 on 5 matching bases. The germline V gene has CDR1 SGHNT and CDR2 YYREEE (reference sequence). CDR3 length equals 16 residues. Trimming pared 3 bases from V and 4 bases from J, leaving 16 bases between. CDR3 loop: CASSSRTPWGNEKLFF. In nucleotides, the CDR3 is TGTGCCAGCAGCTCCCGGACACCCTGGGGTAATGAAAAACTGTTTTTT.

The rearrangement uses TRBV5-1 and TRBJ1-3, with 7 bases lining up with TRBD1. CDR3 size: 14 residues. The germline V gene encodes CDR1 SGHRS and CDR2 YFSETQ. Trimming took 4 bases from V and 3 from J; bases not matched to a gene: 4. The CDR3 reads CASSPGTVGNTIYF. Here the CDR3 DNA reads TGCGCCAGCAGCCCCGGGACAGTTGGAAACACCATATATTTT.

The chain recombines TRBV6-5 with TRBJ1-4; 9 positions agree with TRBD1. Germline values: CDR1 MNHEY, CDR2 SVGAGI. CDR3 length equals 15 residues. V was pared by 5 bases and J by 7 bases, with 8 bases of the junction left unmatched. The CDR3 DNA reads TGTGCCAGCAGTAACAGGGGGCAAGGGCGTGAAAAACTGTTTTTT. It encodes CASSNRGQGREKLFF.

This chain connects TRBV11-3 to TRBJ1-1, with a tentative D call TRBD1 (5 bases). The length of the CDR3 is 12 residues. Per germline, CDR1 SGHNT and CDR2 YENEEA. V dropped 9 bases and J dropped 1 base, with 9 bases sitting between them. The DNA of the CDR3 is TGTGCCAGGATGACAGAGAACACTGAAGCTTTCTTT. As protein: CARMTENTEAFF.

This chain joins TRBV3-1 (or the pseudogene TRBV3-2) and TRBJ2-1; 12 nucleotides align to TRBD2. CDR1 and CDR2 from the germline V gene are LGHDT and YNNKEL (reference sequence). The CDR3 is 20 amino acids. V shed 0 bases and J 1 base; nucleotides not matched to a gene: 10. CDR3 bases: TGTGCCAGCAGCCAAGAATTCGCTAGCGGGAGGGCCGGGTCCTACAATGAGCAGTTCTTC. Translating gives CASSQEFASGRAGSYNEQFF.

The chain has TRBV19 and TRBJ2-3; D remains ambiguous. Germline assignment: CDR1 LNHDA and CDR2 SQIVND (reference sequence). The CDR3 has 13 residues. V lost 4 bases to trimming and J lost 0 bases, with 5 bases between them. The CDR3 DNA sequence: TGTGCCAGTAGTAGGGCTAGCACAGATACGCAGTATTTT. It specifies CASSRASTDTQYF.

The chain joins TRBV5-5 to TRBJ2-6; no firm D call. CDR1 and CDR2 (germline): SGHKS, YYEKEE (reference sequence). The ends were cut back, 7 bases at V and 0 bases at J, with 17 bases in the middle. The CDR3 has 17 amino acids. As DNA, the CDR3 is TGTGCCAGCCTCGCTGGCCCTCCTGTCTCTGGGGCCAACGTCCTGACTTTC. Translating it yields CASLAGPPVSGANVLTF.

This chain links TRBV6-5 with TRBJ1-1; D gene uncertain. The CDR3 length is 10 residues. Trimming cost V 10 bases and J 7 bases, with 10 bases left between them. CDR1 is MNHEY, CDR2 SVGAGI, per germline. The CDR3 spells CAIDGFEAFF. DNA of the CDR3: TGTGCCATCGACGGATTTGAAGCTTTCTTT.

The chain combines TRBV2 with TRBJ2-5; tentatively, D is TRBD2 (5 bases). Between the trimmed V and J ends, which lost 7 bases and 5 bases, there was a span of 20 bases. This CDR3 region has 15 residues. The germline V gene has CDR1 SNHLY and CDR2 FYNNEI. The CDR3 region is CASTPDSSKRETQYF. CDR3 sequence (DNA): TGTGCCAGCACCCCGGACTCAAGCAAAAGGGAGACCCAGTACTTC.

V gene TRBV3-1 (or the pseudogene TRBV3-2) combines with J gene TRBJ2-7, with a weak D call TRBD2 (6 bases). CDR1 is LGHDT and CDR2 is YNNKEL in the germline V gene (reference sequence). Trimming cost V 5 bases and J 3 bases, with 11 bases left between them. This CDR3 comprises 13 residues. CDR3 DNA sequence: TGTGCCAGCAGCGGAGGGCCCCGCTACGAGCAGTACTTC. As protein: CASSGGPRYEQYF.

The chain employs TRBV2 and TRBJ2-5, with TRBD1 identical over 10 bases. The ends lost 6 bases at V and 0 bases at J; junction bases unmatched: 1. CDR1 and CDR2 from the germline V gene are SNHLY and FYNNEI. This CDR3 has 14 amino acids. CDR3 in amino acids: CASRDRGDQETQYF. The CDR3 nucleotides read TGTGCCAGCAGGGACAGGGGGGACCAAGAGACCCAGTACTTC.

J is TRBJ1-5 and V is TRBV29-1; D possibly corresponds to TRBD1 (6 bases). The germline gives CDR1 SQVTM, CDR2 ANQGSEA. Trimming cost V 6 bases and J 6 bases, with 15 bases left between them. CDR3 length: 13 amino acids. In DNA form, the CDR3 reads TGCAGCGTCCAATACAGGGCAGGTCAGCCCCAGCATTTT. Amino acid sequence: CSVQYRAGQPQHF. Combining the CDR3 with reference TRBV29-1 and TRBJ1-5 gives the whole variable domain SAVISQKPSRDICQRGTSLTIQCQVDSQVTMMFWYRQQPGQSLTLIATANQGSEATYESGFVIDKFPISRPNLTFSTLTVSNMSPEDSSIYLCSVQYRAGQPQHFGDGTRLSIL.